This T cell receptor beta chain was profiled in a study of blood T cell repertoires in COVID-19. Generated by immunoSEQ multiplex PCR, the TCRdb table keeps only in-frame clones and is missing some. The table lists approximately 97,000 clones, 85% of them singletons. Trimming cost V 1 base and J 10 bases, with 14 bases left between them. This CDR3 spans 14 amino acids. The gene calls are TRBV23-1 and TRBJ2-1; D is ambiguous. Being an ORF, TRBV23-1 has a function that is uncertain. Sequencing was performed on peripheral blood. This TCR was sampled from a man of 80 years or more with acute or convalescent COVID-19. As DNA, the CDR3 is TGCGCCAGCAGTCAATGCCCCCCAGGCCGGGAGCAGTTCTTC. This codes for CASSQCPPGREQFF.